These 29 T cell receptor beta chains came from one sample sequenced in a study of cytomegalovirus exposure and HLA in healthy donors (dated by TCRdb to 2017 to 2019). The protocol used for the library was the immunoSEQ multiplex PCR assay. For the multiplex PCR, a mixture combining 60 forward primers for TCR Vbeta segments and 13 reverse primers for TCR Jbeta segments was used. TCRdb's version of the immuneACCESS table is confined to in-frame rearrangements and falls short of the full clone set. An unresolved V gene accounts for under half of the shortfall where checked; the remainder is of unknown origin. Recorded for this sample are fewer than 90,000 clones; around 79% of them occurred a single time. Together, the top ten hold around 15% of the sample. Sequenced: PBMCs. All receptors derive from a woman aged 40-49 years in good health and CMV-seropositive.

The chain carries TRBV7-2 and TRBJ2-3; D might be TRBD1 (6 bases). Germline V CDR1 and CDR2: SGHTA, FQGNSA. There are 13 residues in the CDR3. V shed 1 base and J shed 5 bases, with 7 bases lying between them. The CDR3 loop is CASSLGGRDTQYF. The CDR3 region has the DNA TGTGCCAGCAGCTTAGGGGGGCGAGATACGCAGTATTTT.

This clone was counted between two and nine times. This chain joins TRBV7-9 and TRBJ2-2, with D tentatively TRBD2 (6 bases). The length of the CDR3 is 14 residues. Per germline, CDR1 SEHNR and CDR2 FQNEAQ (reference sequence). V lost 8 bases and J 6 bases, leaving 16 bases between the germline ends. CDR3 coding DNA: TGTGCCAGCCTTGGACTATTTGGTGCCGGGGAGCTGTTTTTT. Its translation: CASLGLFGAGELFF.

This clone has just one count. The chain joins TRBV6-1 to TRBJ2-1; D call uncertain. V lost 10 bases and J lost 7, with 14 bases in between. Looked up from germline, CDR1 is MNHNS and CDR2 is SASEGT. This CDR3 is 12 amino acids long. CDR3 bases: TGTGCCACAGGCGCCTTAGTGAATGAGCAGTTCTTC. This codes for CATGALVNEQFF.

In regard to this clone: Other DNA sequences in this sample translate to the same CDR3. The genes are TRBV5-1 and TRBJ1-2, with 7 bases that match TRBD1. The CDR3 length is 14 residues. The trim removed 0 bases at V and 4 bases at J, leaving 3 bases unmatched. Germline V gives CDR1 SGHRS, CDR2 YFSETQ. The DNA of the CDR3 is TGCGCCAGCAGCTTGGAAGGGGGCAGCTATGGCTACACCTTC. Protein: CASSLEGGSYGYTF.

DNA for the CDR3: TGTGCCAGCTCACCACCAGGGGGACTGAACACTGAAGCTTTCTTT. Translating it yields CASSPPGGLNTEAFF. The V gene is TRBV18, the J gene TRBJ1-1, with a possible D match to TRBD1 (6 bases). The germline gives CDR1 KGHSH, CDR2 LQKENI. The V and J ends lost 0 bases and 0 bases respectively, with 8 bases between them. This CDR3 comprises 15 residues.

V is TRBV28 and J is TRBJ1-2; 10 bases are shared with TRBD1. CDR3 length: 16 residues. V was clipped by 6 bases and J by 7 bases; unmatched bases: 14. Per the germline V gene, CDR1 is MDHEN and CDR2 is SYDVKM. In DNA form, the CDR3 reads TGTGCCAGCAGCCCGGGACAGGGGCCCTCTTTTGGTGGCTACACCTTC. Encoded protein: CASSPGQGPSFGGYTF.

J is TRBJ2-2 and V is TRBV19, with D perhaps TRBD1 (5 bases). Germline CDR1 reads LNHDA; CDR2 reads SQIVND (reference sequence). Trimming left V 4 bases short and J 0 bases short, with 12 bases between. The CDR3 has 16 residues. CDR3 region: CASSRGLFANTGELFF. For the CDR3, the DNA is TGTGCCAGTAGTAGGGGCCTGTTCGCGAACACCGGGGAGCTGTTTTTT. The full variable domain, rest sourced from reference TRBV19 and TRBJ2-2, is DGGITQSPKYLFRKEGQNVTLSCEQNLNHDAMYWYRQDPGQGLRLIYYSQIVNDFQKGDIAEGYSVSREKKESFPLTVTSAQKNPTAFYLCASSRGLFANTGELFFGEGSRLTVL.

The sample holds a few counts of this clone. The chain joins TRBV10-1 to TRBJ1-1; D not resolved. The CDR3 sequence is 13 residues long. Trimming pared 4 bases from V and 0 bases from J, leaving 6 bases between. Germline V gene data show CDR1 as WNHNN and CDR2 as SYGVQD (reference sequence). The CDR3 loop reads CASSGLLNTEAFF. Written as DNA, the CDR3 is TGCGCCAGCAGTGGACTATTGAACACTGAAGCTTTCTTT.

This chain links TRBV30 with TRBJ1-2, with 11 positions matching TRBD1. The CDR3 has 11 amino acids. V was pared by 8 bases and J by 12 bases, with 8 bases of the junction left unmatched. Germline V gives CDR1 GTSNPN, CDR2 SVGIG (reference sequence). The CDR3 loop is CARGQGARHTF. As DNA, the CDR3 is TGTGCCCGAGGACAGGGGGCTCGTCACACCTTC.

This sequence joins TRBV11-3 and TRBJ2-2; perhaps TRBD1 as D (5 bases). In germline, CDR1 is SGHNT, CDR2 YENEEA. This CDR3 has 16 residues. Trimming removed 4 bases from V and 4 bases from J, with 16 bases in between. The CDR3 is CASSYIGHRLTGELFF. The CDR3 coding sequence is TGTGCCAGCAGCTACATTGGACACCGGCTCACCGGGGAGCTGTTTTTT.

The genes are TRBV2 and TRBJ2-7; 7 nucleotides agree with TRBD2. Germline CDR1 is SNHLY and CDR2 is FYNNEI. The CDR3 has 16 residues. V gave up 3 bases and J gave up 3 bases; unmatched junction bases: 11. The chain's CDR3 is CASSEGPAGANYEQYF. The CDR3, as DNA: TGTGCCAGCAGTGAGGGCCCCGCGGGAGCAAACTACGAGCAGTACTTC.

The chain combines TRBV11-2 with TRBJ1-1; 7 positions agree with TRBD1. The CDR3 has 13 residues. Trimming at V came to 1 base and at J to 4 bases, leaving 0 bases not matched to a gene. Germline CDR1 is SGHAT and CDR2 is FQNNGV. The CDR3 DNA follows: TGTGCCAGCAGCTTAGGGACAGGCACTGAAGCTTTCTTT. It encodes CASSLGTGTEAFF.

This chain joins TRBV7-9 and TRBJ2-3, with D perhaps TRBD1 (5 bases). Trimming pared 5 bases from V and 0 bases from J, leaving 15 bases between. Germline V gene sequence: CDR1 SEHNR, CDR2 FQNEAQ (reference sequence). The CDR3 extends over 16 amino acids. The CDR3: CASSLIETASTDTQYF. The CDR3, as DNA: TGTGCCAGCAGCCTCATAGAGACAGCTAGCACAGATACGCAGTATTTT.

This chain connects TRBV15 to TRBJ1-1, with a possible D match to TRBD1 (5 bases). In germline, CDR1 is LNHNV, CDR2 YYDKDF (reference sequence). This CDR3 is built from 15 residues. Trimming pared 0 bases from V and 6 bases from J, leaving 14 bases between. The CDR3: CATSRDLGGVSEAFF. The CDR3 DNA follows: TGTGCCACCAGCAGAGATCTGGGAGGGGTCTCTGAAGCTTTCTTT.

The chain joins TRBV5-1 to TRBJ1-1; no firm D call. CDR3 length equals 15 residues. Germline V CDR1 and CDR2: SGHRS, YFSETQ. Between the trimmed V and J ends, which lost 5 bases and 0 bases, there was a span of 14 bases. The CDR3 DNA is TGCGCCAGCAGGGGGAGATGGGGAGTGAACACTGAAGCTTTCTTT. Its protein product is CASRGRWGVNTEAFF.

J is TRBJ1-1 and V is TRBV10-3, with a weak D call TRBD1 (5 bases). CDR1 is ENHRY, CDR2 SYGVKD, per germline. Trimming took off 2 bases at V and 5 bases at J, with 9 bases between the two ends. There are 13 residues in the CDR3. The CDR3 spells CAISEQGTTEAFF. In nucleotides, the CDR3 is TGTGCCATCAGTGAGCAGGGCACTACTGAAGCTTTCTTT.

V gene TRBV7-9 combines with J gene TRBJ1-5, with 8 bases aligning to TRBD1. The CDR3 runs to 15 residues. Germline V lookup: CDR1 SEHNR, CDR2 FQNEAQ (reference sequence). With V trimmed by 1 base and J by 5 bases, 4 bases remained unmatched. The CDR3 DNA follows: TGTGCCAGCAGCTTAGGAGACAGGGGTCATCAGCCCCAGCATTTT. It yields the protein CASSLGDRGHQPQHF.

CDR3 in DNA: TGTGCCAGCAGCTTTGCGACTAGCGGCCTTACGAACACCGGGGAGCTGTTTTTT. As protein: CASSFATSGLTNTGELFF. This chain joins TRBV9 and TRBJ2-2; 9 bases map to TRBD2. This CDR3 contains 18 residues. From germline, CDR1 is SGDLS and CDR2 YYNGEE. V shed 4 bases, J shed 0 bases, and the junction held 10 bases outside the gene matches.

CDR3 region: CASNWEGQLNTEAFF. CDR3 nucleotides: TGCGCCAGCAATTGGGAGGGGCAGCTGAACACTGAAGCTTTCTTT. The chain couples TRBV5-1 to TRBJ1-1; weak D call: TRBD1 (5 bases). CDR1 is SGHRS, CDR2 YFSETQ, per germline. The CDR3 has 15 residues. Trimming shortened V by 6 bases and J by 0 bases, and 15 bases separated the two germline ends.

The CDR3 sequence is CASSQDRVTEAFF. DNA for the CDR3: TGTGCCAGCAGCCAAGACAGGGTCACTGAAGCTTTCTTT. The V call is TRBV14, the J call TRBJ1-1; tentative D call: TRBD1 (5 bases). The ends were cut back, 0 bases at V and 4 bases at J, with 6 bases in the middle. The CDR3 totals 13 residues. Germline V gives CDR1 SGHDN, CDR2 FVKESK.

V usage is TRBV19 and J usage is TRBJ2-3, with TRBD2 matching over 10 bases. CDR3 size: 17 residues. V dropped 8 bases and J dropped 3; count of bases not matched to a gene: 14. The germline gives CDR1 LNHDA, CDR2 SQIVND (reference sequence). CDR3 DNA sequence: TGTGCCAGTGCATTAGCGGGGGGAGGGGGTGGTACAGATACGCAGTATTTT. This sequence encodes CASALAGGGGGTDTQYF.

This chain joins TRBV7-3 and TRBJ2-3; 13 nucleotides line up with TRBD2. The germline CDR1 and CDR2 sequences are SGHTA and FQGTGA. After removal of 5 bases from V and 6 bases from J, the junction contained 20 bases not matched to a gene. This CDR3 is built from 20 residues. CDR3 residues: CASSLRTSGGIDRSRDTQYF. CDR3 in DNA: TGTGCCAGCAGCCTCCGGACTAGCGGGGGCATAGATAGATCGCGGGATACGCAGTATTTT.

The chain employs TRBV6-1 and TRBJ2-7; possibly TRBD1 for D (7 bases). This CDR3 region has 15 residues. Per germline, CDR1 MNHNS and CDR2 SASEGT. Trimming pared 7 bases from V and 3 bases from J, leaving 19 bases between. The CDR3 loop reads CASTPEEGAIYEQYF. The CDR3 DNA follows: TGTGCCAGCACCCCTGAGGAGGGGGCGATCTACGAGCAGTACTTC.

This clone came up a few times. The V gene is TRBV18, the J gene TRBJ1-6; perhaps TRBD1 as D (5 bases). The CDR3 loop spans 15 amino acids. Germline values: CDR1 KGHSH, CDR2 LQKENI. Trimming removed 3 bases at V and 10 bases at J, with 16 bases between. The CDR3: CASSPGTPGVSPLHF. In DNA form, the CDR3 reads TGTGCCAGCTCACCCGGGACCCCGGGGGTGTCACCCCTCCACTTT. Full variable domain (outside the CDR3, taken from reference TRBV18 and TRBJ1-6): NAGVMQNPRHLVRRRGQEARLRCSPMKGHSHVYWYRQLPEEGLKFMVYLQKENIIDESGMPKERFSAEFPKEGPSILRIQQVVRGDSAAYFCASSPGTPGVSPLHFGNGTRLTVT.

The V call is TRBV5-4, the J call TRBJ1-1; 9 nucleotides align to TRBD1. V lost 4 bases to trimming and J lost 1 base; unmatched junction nucleotides: 2. This CDR3 region has 14 residues. Germline V gene sequence: CDR1 SGHNT, CDR2 YYREEE (reference sequence). The CDR3 DNA sequence: TGTGCCAGCAGCGTGGGACAGGGGAACACTGAAGCTTTCTTT. Protein sequence: CASSVGQGNTEAFF.

This clone has only one observation. The chain joins TRBV25-1 to TRBJ2-2; no clear D gene. Germline V gene sequence: CDR1 MGHDK, CDR2 SYGVNS. CDR3 length: 13 residues. CDR3 residues: CASRFTATGELFF. As DNA, the CDR3 is TGTGCATCGAGGTTTACGGCCACCGGGGAGCTGTTTTTT.

The chain's CDR3 is CASSITGYDEQFF. As DNA, the CDR3 is TGTGCCAGTAGTATAACAGGGTACGATGAGCAGTTCTTC. The chain links TRBV19 to TRBJ2-1, with a weak D call TRBD1 (6 bases). Trimming stripped 2 bases from V and 8 bases from J, with 10 bases between. The CDR3 is 13 amino acids. Looked up from germline, CDR1 is LNHDA and CDR2 is SQIVND (reference sequence).

The chain couples TRBV5-6 to TRBJ1-5; TRBD1 matches at 7 bases. CDR1 and CDR2 (germline): SGHDT, YYEEEE. With 0 bases clipped from V and 1 base from J, the junction kept 1 base outside the gene matches. The CDR3 contains 15 residues. The CDR3 coding sequence is TGTGCCAGCAGCTTGGGGGACAGAAGCAATCAGCCCCAGCATTTT. Protein sequence: CASSLGDRSNQPQHF.

The chain has TRBV11-2 and TRBJ2-2, with a possible D match to TRBD2 (5 bases). The CDR3 loop spans 15 amino acids. Germline values: CDR1 SGHAT, CDR2 FQNNGV. Trimming removed 6 bases from V and 2 bases from J, with 13 bases in between. For the CDR3, the DNA is TGTGCCAGCAGAGCGCGGGCTTCAAACACCGGGGAGCTGTTTTTT. It translates to CASRARASNTGELFF.